The 32 T cell receptor beta chains in this list originate from one sample, sequenced in a study of blood T cell repertoires in COVID-19. Some clones are missing from TCRdb's copy, which holds only in-frame ones; the method was immunoSEQ multiplex PCR. This sample has about 330,000 clones, with roughly 87% found just once. Material: PBMCs or T cells enriched from blood (not recorded which). All receptors come from a woman between 25 and 40 years old who had recovered from COVID-19.

The chain carries TRBV7-8 and TRBJ2-5; D remains unclear. CDR3 length: 13 residues. Germline loops: CDR1 SGHVS, CDR2 FQNEAQ. V was shortened by 0 bases and J by 1 base, with 3 bases between the two germline ends. CDR3 nucleotide sequence: TGTGCCAGCAGCTTAGCTATCCAAGAGACCCAGTACTTC. This translates into CASSLAIQETQYF. The full variable domain, rest sourced from reference TRBV7-8 and TRBJ2-5, is GAGVSQSPRYKVAKRGQDVALRCDPISGHVSLFWYQQALGQGPEFLTYFQNEAQLDKSGLPSDRFFAERPEGSVSTLKIQRTQQEDSAVYLCASSLAIQETQYFGPGTRLLVL.

The V and J genes are TRBV2 and TRBJ1-2; D call uncertain. Between the trimmed V and J ends, which lost 4 bases and 7 bases, there was a span of 16 bases. This CDR3 spans 14 amino acids. Germline CDR1 is SNHLY and CDR2 is FYNNEI. Written as DNA, the CDR3 is TGTGCCAGCAGTGTTGACTTTTATCCCGGTGGCTACACCTTC. Translation: CASSVDFYPGGYTF.

The chain has TRBV4-2 and TRBJ1-4; tentative D call: TRBD1 (5 bases). Germline CDR1 is LGHNA and CDR2 is YNFKEQ. The CDR3 covers 16 residues. The V end lost 1 base, the J end lost 3 bases, and 12 bases lay between the germline ends. This CDR3 reads CASSQVGRGANEKLFF. CDR3 DNA sequence: TGTGCCAGCAGCCAAGTGGGGCGGGGGGCTAATGAAAAACTGTTTTTT.

The V and J genes are TRBV2 and TRBJ1-4; TRBD1 matches at 7 bases. Germline lookup yields CDR1 SNHLY and CDR2 FYNNEI. CDR3 size: 14 residues. Losses at the gene ends were 7 bases for V and 2 bases for J; bases not matched to a gene: 4. The CDR3 here is CASKEGATNEKLFF. The CDR3 DNA sequence: TGTGCCAGCAAAGAGGGGGCCACTAATGAAAAACTGTTTTTT.

The chain uses TRBV11-2 and TRBJ2-7; TRBD2 matches at 13 bases. Germline values: CDR1 SGHAT, CDR2 FQNNGV. There are 16 residues in the CDR3. V shed 3 bases, J shed 4 bases, and the junction held 6 bases outside the gene matches. The CDR3: CASSFRLAGGYYEQYF. The DNA for the CDR3 is TGTGCCAGCAGCTTCCGACTAGCGGGGGGTTATTACGAGCAGTACTTC.

The chain couples TRBV30 to TRBJ1-2; 9 nucleotides align to TRBD1. Germline V lookup: CDR1 GTSNPN, CDR2 SVGIG (reference sequence). The CDR3 covers 17 residues. Unmatched junction bases numbered 12, after V lost 0 bases and J lost 4 bases. In nucleotides, the CDR3 is TGTGCCTGGAGTGTATACGGCTCGACGGACAGGGGCTATGGCTACACCTTC. Amino acid sequence: CAWSVYGSTDRGYGYTF.

The rearrangement uses TRBV24-1 and TRBJ1-4; unclear D gene. CDR3 length equals 13 residues. Trimming took off 5 bases at V and 8 bases at J, with 11 bases between the two ends. Germline V CDR1 and CDR2: KGHDR, SFDVKD. CDR3 residues: CATSGGFGEKLFF. In DNA form, the CDR3 reads TGTGCCACCAGTGGAGGATTTGGGGAAAAACTGTTTTTT.

This chain joins TRBV4-3 and TRBJ2-2; D perhaps matches TRBD1 (7 bases). The length of the CDR3 is 17 residues. The ends were cut back, 0 bases at V and 4 bases at J, with 15 bases in the middle. Per germline, CDR1 LGHNA and CDR2 YSLEER. The CDR3 region is CASSQDFRQGGTGELFF. The CDR3 DNA reads as TGCGCCAGCAGCCAAGATTTTCGTCAGGGGGGCACCGGGGAGCTGTTTTTT.

V is TRBV10-2 and J is TRBJ2-7; no clear D. V lost 6 bases, J lost 4 bases, and 22 bases lay in between. Looked up from germline, CDR1 is WSHSY and CDR2 is SAAADI. The CDR3 loop spans 16 amino acids. This chain's CDR3 is CASSPPATASVYEQYF. The CDR3 nucleotides are TGCGCCAGCAGCCCCCCCGCGACTGCTTCGGTTTACGAGCAGTACTTC.

This rearrangement joins TRBV4-1 to TRBJ1-1; 9 bases fit TRBD1. CDR3 length equals 15 residues. CDR1 and CDR2 (germline): MGHRA, YSYEKL. The J segment lost 2 bases and the V segment lost 3 bases, leaving 4 bases of the junction unmatched. The CDR3, as DNA: TGCGCCAGCAGCCAGGGAACAGGGGGCAACACTGAAGCTTTCTTT. This gives the protein CASSQGTGGNTEAFF.

The chain joins TRBV7-8 to TRBJ2-3; D perhaps matches TRBD1 (5 bases). V was trimmed by 6 bases and J by 2 bases, leaving 12 bases between them. The CDR3 runs 14 residues. CDR1 and CDR2 (germline): SGHVS, FQNEAQ. As DNA, the CDR3 is TGTGCCAGCAGACCACAGGAGAACACAGATACGCAGTATTTT. Translation gives CASRPQENTDTQYF.

The chain employs TRBV15 and TRBJ1-2; D may be TRBD1 (5 bases). In germline, CDR1 is LNHNV, CDR2 YYDKDF (reference sequence). The CDR3 sequence is 11 residues long. The V and J ends lost 8 bases and 12 bases respectively, with 16 bases between them. The CDR3: CATQGGGNHTF. The CDR3 nucleotides are TGTGCCACCCAAGGTGGGGGGAACCACACCTTC.

This chain links TRBV19 with TRBJ1-1; no reliable D call. The CDR3 has 15 residues. Deletions cut 3 bases from V and 1 base from J, with 12 bases between. Germline V CDR1 and CDR2: LNHDA, SQIVND (reference sequence). CDR3 nucleotides: TGTGCCAGTAGTATCTTTAGACTCGAGAACACTGAAGCTTTCTTT. Its translation: CASSIFRLENTEAFF. The variable domain in full, completed from reference TRBV19 and TRBJ1-1, reads DGGITQSPKYLFRKEGQNVTLSCEQNLNHDAMYWYRQDPGQGLRLIYYSQIVNDFQKGDIAEGYSVSREKKESFPLTVTSAQKNPTAFYLCASSIFRLENTEAFFGQGTRLTVV.

The chain carries TRBV25-1 and TRBJ2-3, with D possibly TRBD2 on 5 matching bases. V gave up 7 bases and J gave up 6 bases, with 8 bases separating them. The germline CDR1 and CDR2 sequences are MGHDK and SYGVNS. This CDR3 spans 11 amino acids. The DNA of the CDR3 is TGTGCCAGCACCCAGCGGGATACGCAGTATTTT. As protein: CASTQRDTQYF.

The rearrangement uses TRBV4-1 and TRBJ2-3; 7 bases fit TRBD1. This CDR3 is built from 16 residues. The germline V gene has CDR1 MGHRA and CDR2 YSYEKL. Trimming cost V 4 bases and J 5 bases; bases outside gene matches: 12. The CDR3 protein is CASSLSGGLDGDTQYF. The CDR3 region has the DNA TGCGCCAGCAGCCTATCAGGGGGTTTAGATGGAGATACGCAGTATTTT.

This chain links TRBV2 with TRBJ1-4; possible D gene TRBD1, 6 bases. Germline loops: CDR1 SNHLY, CDR2 FYNNEI. The germline V and J ends were trimmed by 4 bases and 8 bases, with 14 bases remaining between them. The CDR3 runs to 14 residues. The CDR3 bases are TGTGCCAGCAGTGCGGTGGGGGCGGGCGAAAAACTGTTTTTT. This codes for CASSAVGAGEKLFF.

The chain couples TRBV7-2 to TRBJ2-1; possibly TRBD1 for D (6 bases). There are 15 residues in the CDR3. Germline-derived CDR1 and CDR2 are SGHTA and FQGNSA. The V end was cut by 5 bases, the J end by 4 bases, with 15 bases between. The CDR3 is CASSTSQGPYNEQFF. CDR3 bases: TGTGCCAGCAGCACCTCGCAGGGGCCTTACAATGAGCAGTTCTTC.

The V and J genes are TRBV7-2 and TRBJ2-7, with 7 bases identical to TRBD1. Germline values: CDR1 SGHTA, CDR2 FQGNSA. Germline trimming cut 6 bases from V and 2 bases from J; bases unmatched to any gene: 10. CDR3 length: 15 residues. CDR3 sequence (DNA): TGTGCCAGCAGGACGAGGGGGCGCGCTACCTACGAGCAGTACTTC. Protein sequence: CASRTRGRATYEQYF.

This chain connects TRBV5-4 to TRBJ2-1; D not resolved. V was shortened by 4 bases and J by 5 bases, with 4 bases between the two germline ends. Germline V gene data show CDR1 as SGHNT and CDR2 as YYREEE (reference sequence). The CDR3 consists of 11 residues. The CDR3, as DNA: TGTGCCAGCAGCGTCAACAATGAGCAGTTCTTC. Encoded protein: CASSVNNEQFF.

As DNA, the CDR3 is TGTGCCAGCAGCCAAGATCGGGGCCCGGGGGGAAACACCGGGGAGCTGTTTTTT. Its translation is CASSQDRGPGGNTGELFF. This chain uses TRBV3-1 (or the pseudogene TRBV3-2) with TRBJ2-2; TRBD2 matches 7 bases. Trimming cost V 0 bases and J 2 bases; bases outside gene matches: 9. The CDR3 runs 18 residues. Germline assignment: CDR1 LGHDT and CDR2 YNNKEL (reference sequence).

The chain is built from TRBV3-1 (or the pseudogene TRBV3-2) and TRBJ2-2; TRBD1 agrees at 8 bases. V lost 0 bases to trimming and J lost 7 bases; unmatched junction nucleotides: 7. Germline loops: CDR1 LGHDT, CDR2 YNNKEL (reference sequence). The CDR3 is 16 amino acids. CDR3 loop: CASSQDLTGVGGELFF. In nucleotides, the CDR3 is TGTGCCAGCAGCCAAGATTTGACAGGGGTTGGCGGGGAGCTGTTTTTT.

This chain connects TRBV27 to TRBJ2-1; 10 bases agree with TRBD2. The junction had 1 base not matched to a gene; V was cut back by 5 bases and J by 0 bases. The germline V gene encodes CDR1 MNHEY and CDR2 SMNVEV (reference sequence). CDR3 length: 15 amino acids. The CDR3 DNA is TGTGCCAGCAGTCGGACTAGCGGCTCCTACAATGAGCAGTTCTTC. Protein sequence: CASSRTSGSYNEQFF.

The rearrangement links TRBV7-9 to TRBJ2-2, with D perhaps TRBD2 (5 bases). The CDR3 is made up of 17 amino acids. V was pared by 6 bases and J by 4 bases, with 21 bases between. Germline CDR1 SEHNR, CDR2 FQNEAQ (reference sequence). CDR3 amino acids: CASSSQAMREGTGELFF. CDR3 in DNA: TGTGCCAGCAGTTCCCAGGCGATGAGGGAAGGCACCGGGGAGCTGTTTTTT.

The chain links TRBV10-3 to TRBJ1-2, with D unresolved. Between the trimmed V and J ends, which lost 2 bases and 4 bases, there was a span of 14 bases. The germline CDR1 and CDR2 sequences are ENHRY and SYGVKD. CDR3 length equals 15 residues. The CDR3 DNA reads TGTGCCATCAGTGAGGGAGGCAGGCTCATCTATGGCTACACCTTC. It translates to CAISEGGRLIYGYTF.

This sequence joins TRBV7-8 and TRBJ1-5, with TRBD1 matching 7 bases. The CDR3 covers 14 residues. Germline V lookup: CDR1 SGHVS, CDR2 FQNEAQ. With V trimmed by 5 bases and J by 3 bases, 4 bases remained unmatched. DNA of the CDR3: TGTGCCAGCAGCAAGACAGGGCCCAATCAGCCCCAGCATTTT. Its translation: CASSKTGPNQPQHF.

This chain links TRBV4-3 with TRBJ1-6; D is uncertain. This CDR3 has 19 amino acids. Trimming took 0 bases from V and 3 from J, leaving 18 bases between them. Germline CDR1 and CDR2: LGHNA and YSLEER. In DNA, the CDR3 is TGCGCCAGCAGCCAAGAGTGGCCGACCACTGAGGTCTATAATTCACCCCTCCACTTT. This gives the protein CASSQEWPTTEVYNSPLHF.

The rearrangement joins TRBV7-9 to TRBJ2-7; D not resolved. The CDR3 extends over 12 amino acids. CDR1 SEHNR and CDR2 FQNEAQ come from the germline V gene (reference sequence). The V and J ends lost 3 bases and 3 bases respectively, with 6 bases between them. For the CDR3, the DNA is TGTGCCAGCAGCTTGGCGGACTACGAGCAGTACTTC. Protein: CASSLADYEQYF.

The CDR3 DNA follows: TGTGCCAGCAGCTTAGCGCGGAAGGAGGGCACCGGGGAGCTGTTTTTT. Protein sequence: CASSLARKEGTGELFF. The V gene is TRBV7-9, the J gene TRBJ2-2; possibly TRBD2 for D (6 bases). Germline CDR1 reads SEHNR; CDR2 reads FQNEAQ (reference sequence). V was shortened by 0 bases and J by 4 bases, with 12 bases between the two germline ends. The CDR3 is 16 residues long.

This clone was seen a handful of times. The chain recombines TRBV10-3 with TRBJ1-5; 8 nucleotides agree with TRBD1. Germline CDR1 reads ENHRY; CDR2 reads SYGVKD. The CDR3 runs 17 residues. J was trimmed by 4 bases and V by 3 bases; bases with no gene match: 11. CDR3 in amino acids: CAISDGSSDRANQPQHF. The CDR3 nucleotides are TGTGCCATCAGTGATGGCTCGTCGGACAGGGCTAATCAGCCCCAGCATTTT.

This clone was seen more than once but under ten times. The V gene is TRBV12-3 or TRBV12-4, the J gene TRBJ1-1, with 8 bases lining up with TRBD1. J gave up 3 bases and V 5 bases, and 2 bases lay outside the gene matches. The CDR3 sequence is 13 residues long. The CDR3 spells CASSLTGDTEAFF. CDR3 in DNA: TGTGCCAGCAGTCTGACAGGGGACACTGAAGCTTTCTTT.

The rearrangement joins TRBV5-6 to TRBJ1-4, with 8 bases matching TRBD1. V lost 7 bases, J lost 4 bases, and 6 bases stayed unmatched. In germline, CDR1 is SGHDT, CDR2 YYEEEE. The CDR3 has 14 amino acids. The DNA for the CDR3 is TGTGCCAGCGGTGGACAGGGCATTAATGAAAAACTGTTTTTT. This gives the protein CASGGQGINEKLFF.

This clone has just a few counts. The CDR3 loop is CASSWAPGTSAELWVQFF. The CDR3 DNA reads as TGTGCCAGCAGTTGGGCCCCCGGGACTAGCGCGGAACTTTGGGTGCAGTTCTTC. The chain uses TRBV6-2 or TRBV6-3 and TRBJ2-1, with TRBD2 identical over 10 bases. Per the germline V gene, CDR1 is MNHEY and CDR2 is SVGEGT. The CDR3 is 18 residues long. Trimming cost V 4 bases and J 12 bases; bases outside gene matches: 21.